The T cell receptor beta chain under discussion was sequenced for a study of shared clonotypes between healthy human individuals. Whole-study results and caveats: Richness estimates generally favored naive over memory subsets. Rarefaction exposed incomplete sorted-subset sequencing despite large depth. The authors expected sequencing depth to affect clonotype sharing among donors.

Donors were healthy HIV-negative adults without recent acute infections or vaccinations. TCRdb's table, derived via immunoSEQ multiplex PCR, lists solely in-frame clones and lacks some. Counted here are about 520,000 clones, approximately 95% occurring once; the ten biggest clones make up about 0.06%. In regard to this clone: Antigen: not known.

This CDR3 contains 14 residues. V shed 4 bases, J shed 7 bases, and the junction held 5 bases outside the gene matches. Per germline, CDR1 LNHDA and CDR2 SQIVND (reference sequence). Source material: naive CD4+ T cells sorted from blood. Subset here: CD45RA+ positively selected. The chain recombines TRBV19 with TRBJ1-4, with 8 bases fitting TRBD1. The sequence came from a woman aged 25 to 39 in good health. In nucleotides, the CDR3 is TGTGCCAGTAGTAAGGGACAGGCACCTGAAAAACTGTTTTTT. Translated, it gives CASSKGQAPEKLFF.